This T cell receptor (beta chain) derives from a study of shared clonotypes between healthy human individuals. Study-wide findings and caveats: Naive CD4 clonotypes overlapped across a few donors at approximately 5%.

A remark on this clone: Its antigen is undetermined.

The CDR3 is made up of 15 amino acids. CDR1 is SGHTA, CDR2 FQGTGA, per germline. The V end was cut by 1 base, the J end by 0 bases, with 7 bases between. This table comes from immunoSEQ multiplex PCR, and its TCRdb copy is limited to in-frame clones, with some not included. The sample shows about 1.1 million clones, 77% of them seen only once. This TCR was sampled from a man between 18 and 29 years old in good health. Some clones in this sample may be carry-over from other donors' samples. Input material: memory CD4+ T cells from PBMCs. Subset here: CD45RA-negative fraction. This chain links TRBV7-3 with TRBJ2-1; unclear D gene. CDR3 residues: CASSLIPSSYNEQFF. Here the CDR3 DNA reads TGTGCCAGCAGCTTAATCCCGAGCTCCTACAATGAGCAGTTCTTC.